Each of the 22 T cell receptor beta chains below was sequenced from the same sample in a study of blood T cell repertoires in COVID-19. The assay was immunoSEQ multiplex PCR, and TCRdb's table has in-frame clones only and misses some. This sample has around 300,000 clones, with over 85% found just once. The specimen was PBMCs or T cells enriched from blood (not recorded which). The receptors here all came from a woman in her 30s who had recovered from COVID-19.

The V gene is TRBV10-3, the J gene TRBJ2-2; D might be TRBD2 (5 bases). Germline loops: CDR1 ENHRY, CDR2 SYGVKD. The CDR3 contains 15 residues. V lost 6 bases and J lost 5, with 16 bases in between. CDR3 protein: CAISYLLGGTGELFF. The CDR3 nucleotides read TGTGCCATCAGCTACTTGCTTGGAGGAACCGGGGAGCTGTTTTTT.

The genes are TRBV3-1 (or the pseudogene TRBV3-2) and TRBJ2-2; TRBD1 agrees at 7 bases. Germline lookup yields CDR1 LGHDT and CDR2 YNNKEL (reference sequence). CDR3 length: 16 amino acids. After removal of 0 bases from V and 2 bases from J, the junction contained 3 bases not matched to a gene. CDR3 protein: CASSQDDRVNTGELFF. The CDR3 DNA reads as TGTGCCAGCAGCCAAGATGACAGGGTAAACACCGGGGAGCTGTTTTTT.

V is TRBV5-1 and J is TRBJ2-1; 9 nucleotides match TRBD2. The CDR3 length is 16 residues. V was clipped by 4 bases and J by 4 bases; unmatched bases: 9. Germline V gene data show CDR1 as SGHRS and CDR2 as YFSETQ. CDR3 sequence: CASSGTTSGPYNEQFF. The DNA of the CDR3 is TGCGCCAGCAGCGGCACCACTAGCGGGCCTTACAATGAGCAGTTCTTC.

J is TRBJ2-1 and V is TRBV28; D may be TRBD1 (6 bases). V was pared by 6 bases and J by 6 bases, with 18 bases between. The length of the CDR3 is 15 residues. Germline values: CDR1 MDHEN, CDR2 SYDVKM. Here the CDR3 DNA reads TGTGCCAGCAGCTTGATACAAATGGGGGCCAATGAGCAGTTCTTC. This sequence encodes CASSLIQMGANEQFF. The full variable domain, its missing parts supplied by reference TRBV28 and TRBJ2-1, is DVKVTQSSRYLVKRTGEKVFLECVQDMDHENMFWYRQDPGLGLRLIYFSYDVKMKEKGDIPEGYSVSREKKERFSLILESASTNQTSMYLCASSLIQMGANEQFFGPGTRLTVL.

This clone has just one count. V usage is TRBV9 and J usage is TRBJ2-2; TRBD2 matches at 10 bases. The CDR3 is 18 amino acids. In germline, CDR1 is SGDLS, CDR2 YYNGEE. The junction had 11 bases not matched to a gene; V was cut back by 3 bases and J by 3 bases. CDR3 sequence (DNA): TGTGCCAGCAGCGCCCAAGTCCTAGCGGGAGTGTACACCGGGGAGCTGTTTTTT. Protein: CASSAQVLAGVYTGELFF.

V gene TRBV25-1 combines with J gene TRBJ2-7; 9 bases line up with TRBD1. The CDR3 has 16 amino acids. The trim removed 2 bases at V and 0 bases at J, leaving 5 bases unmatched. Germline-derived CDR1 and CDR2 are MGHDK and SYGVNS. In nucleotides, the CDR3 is TGTGCCAGCAGTGAAGAGGGGACAGGGAGCTCCTACGAGCAGTACTTC. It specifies CASSEEGTGSSYEQYF.

The CDR3 DNA reads as TGTGCCAGCAGCTTGAGCGGGCTACAGTTCTTC. It codes for CASSLSGLQFF. The chain couples TRBV11-2 to TRBJ2-1, with a weak D call TRBD2 (6 bases). The CDR3 has 11 amino acids. Germline CDR1 reads SGHAT; CDR2 reads FQNNGV. Trimming cost V 3 bases and J 13 bases, with 10 bases left between them.

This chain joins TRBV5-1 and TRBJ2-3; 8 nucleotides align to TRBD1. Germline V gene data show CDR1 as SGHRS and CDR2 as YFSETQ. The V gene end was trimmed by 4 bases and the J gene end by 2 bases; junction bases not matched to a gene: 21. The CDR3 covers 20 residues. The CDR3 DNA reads TGCGCCAGCAGCGCATCTCGGACAGGGATGTACCTGATTACCACAGATACGCAGTATTTT. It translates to CASSASRTGMYLITTDTQYF.

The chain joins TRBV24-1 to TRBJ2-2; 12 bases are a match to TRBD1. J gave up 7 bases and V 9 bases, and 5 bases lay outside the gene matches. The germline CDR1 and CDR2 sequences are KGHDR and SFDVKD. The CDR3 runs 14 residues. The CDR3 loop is CATGDRGQSGELFF. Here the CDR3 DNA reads TGTGCCACCGGGGACAGGGGGCAAAGCGGGGAGCTGTTTTTT.

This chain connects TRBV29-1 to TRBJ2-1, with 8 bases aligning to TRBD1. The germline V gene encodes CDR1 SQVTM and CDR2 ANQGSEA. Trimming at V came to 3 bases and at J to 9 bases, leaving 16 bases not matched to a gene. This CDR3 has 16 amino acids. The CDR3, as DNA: TGCAGCGTTGAGGGTGTGCACGGACAGGGTATTAGTGAGCAGTTCTTC. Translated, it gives CSVEGVHGQGISEQFF.

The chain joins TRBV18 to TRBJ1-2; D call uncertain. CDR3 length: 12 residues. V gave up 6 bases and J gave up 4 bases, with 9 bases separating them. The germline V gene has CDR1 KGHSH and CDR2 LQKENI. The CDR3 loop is CASSPTSYGYTF. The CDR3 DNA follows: TGTGCCAGCTCTCCGACTAGCTATGGCTACACCTTC. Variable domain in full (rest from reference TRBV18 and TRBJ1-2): NAGVMQNPRHLVRRRGQEARLRCSPMKGHSHVYWYRQLPEEGLKFMVYLQKENIIDESGMPKERFSAEFPKEGPSILRIQQVVRGDSAAYFCASSPTSYGYTFGSGTRLTVV.

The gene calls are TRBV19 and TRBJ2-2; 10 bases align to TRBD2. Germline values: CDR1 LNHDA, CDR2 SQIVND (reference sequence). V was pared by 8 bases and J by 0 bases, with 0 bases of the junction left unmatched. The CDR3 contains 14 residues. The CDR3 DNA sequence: TGTGCCAGTCTAGCGGGAGCGAACACCGGGGAGCTGTTTTTT. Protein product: CASLAGANTGELFF.

The CDR3 here is CASSQRVSGMNTEAFF. The CDR3 DNA reads TGTGCCAGCAGCCAAAGGGTCTCAGGGATGAACACTGAAGCTTTCTTT. The chain joins TRBV4-2 to TRBJ1-1; possible D gene TRBD1, 5 bases. CDR3 length: 16 amino acids. V was trimmed by 2 bases and J by 0 bases, leaving 13 bases between them. Germline V CDR1 and CDR2: LGHNA, YNFKEQ.

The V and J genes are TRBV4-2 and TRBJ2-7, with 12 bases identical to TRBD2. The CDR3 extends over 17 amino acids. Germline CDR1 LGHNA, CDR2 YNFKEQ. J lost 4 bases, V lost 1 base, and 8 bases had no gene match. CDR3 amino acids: CASSQAGLAGSQYEQYF. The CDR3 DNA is TGTGCCAGCAGCCAAGCCGGACTAGCGGGAAGTCAGTACGAGCAGTACTTC.

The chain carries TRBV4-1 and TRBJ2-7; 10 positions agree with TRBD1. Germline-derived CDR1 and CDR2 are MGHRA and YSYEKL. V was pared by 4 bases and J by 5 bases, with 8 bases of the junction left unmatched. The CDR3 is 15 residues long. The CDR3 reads CASSLAPGTGDEQYF. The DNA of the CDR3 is TGCGCCAGCAGCCTAGCACCCGGGACAGGGGACGAGCAGTACTTC.

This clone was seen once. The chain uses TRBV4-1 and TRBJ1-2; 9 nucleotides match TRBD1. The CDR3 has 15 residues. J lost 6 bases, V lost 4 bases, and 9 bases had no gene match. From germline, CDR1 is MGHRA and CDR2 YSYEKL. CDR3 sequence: CASSPGTGFVHGYTF. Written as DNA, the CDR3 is TGCGCCAGCAGCCCAGGGACAGGGTTTGTCCATGGCTACACCTTC.

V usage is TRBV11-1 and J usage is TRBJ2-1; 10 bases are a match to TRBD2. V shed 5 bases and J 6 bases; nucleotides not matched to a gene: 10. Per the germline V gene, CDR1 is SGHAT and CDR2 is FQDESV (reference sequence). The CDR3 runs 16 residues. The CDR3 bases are TGTGCCAGCAGCCCTAGCGGGAGCCACAACCTCAATGAGCAGTTCTTC. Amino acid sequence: CASSPSGSHNLNEQFF.

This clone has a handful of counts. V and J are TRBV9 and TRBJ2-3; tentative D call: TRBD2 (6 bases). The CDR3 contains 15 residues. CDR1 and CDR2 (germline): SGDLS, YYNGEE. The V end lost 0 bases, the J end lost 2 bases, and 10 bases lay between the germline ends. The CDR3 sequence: CASSVVSGPTDTQYF. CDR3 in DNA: TGTGCCAGCAGCGTAGTAAGCGGGCCCACAGATACGCAGTATTTT.

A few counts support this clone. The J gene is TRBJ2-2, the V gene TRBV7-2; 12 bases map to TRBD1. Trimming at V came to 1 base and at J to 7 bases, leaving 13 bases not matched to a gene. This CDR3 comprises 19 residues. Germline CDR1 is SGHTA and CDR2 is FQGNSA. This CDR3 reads CASSLERVGTGGLYGELFF. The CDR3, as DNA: TGTGCCAGCAGCTTAGAGCGGGTCGGGACAGGGGGCCTCTACGGGGAGCTGTTTTTT.

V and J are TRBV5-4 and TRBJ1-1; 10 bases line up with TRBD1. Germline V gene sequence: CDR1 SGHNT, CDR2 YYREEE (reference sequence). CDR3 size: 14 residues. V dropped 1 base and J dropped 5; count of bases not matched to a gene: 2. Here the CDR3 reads CASSLRTGGTEAFF. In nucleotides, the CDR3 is TGTGCCAGCAGCTTGAGGACAGGGGGGACTGAAGCTTTCTTT.

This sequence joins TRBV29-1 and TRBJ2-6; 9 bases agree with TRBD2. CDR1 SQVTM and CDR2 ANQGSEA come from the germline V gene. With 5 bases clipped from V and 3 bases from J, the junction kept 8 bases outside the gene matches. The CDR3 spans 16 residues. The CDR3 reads CSVMGLAGSGANVLTF. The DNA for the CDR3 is TGCAGCGTTATGGGGCTAGCGGGAAGTGGGGCCAACGTCCTGACTTTC.

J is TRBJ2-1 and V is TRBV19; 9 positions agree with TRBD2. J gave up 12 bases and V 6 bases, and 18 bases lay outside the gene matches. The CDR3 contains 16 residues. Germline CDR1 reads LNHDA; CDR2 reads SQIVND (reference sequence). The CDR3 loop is CASSTQWIAGDRWQFF. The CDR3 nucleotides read TGTGCCAGTAGCACCCAATGGATAGCGGGAGATAGGTGGCAGTTCTTC. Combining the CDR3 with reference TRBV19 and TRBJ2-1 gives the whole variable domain DGGITQSPKYLFRKEGQNVTLSCEQNLNHDAMYWYRQDPGQGLRLIYYSQIVNDFQKGDIAEGYSVSREKKESFPLTVTSAQKNPTAFYLCASSTQWIAGDRWQFFGPGTRLTVL.